The TCR beta chain under discussion was sequenced for a study of shared clonotypes between healthy human individuals. Every contributor of samples was a Caucasian grown-up residing in Nashville, Tennessee. Method: immunoSEQ multiplex PCR; TCRdb's copy keeps in-frame clones and lacks some. The table records more than 450,000 clones, 79% of them present only once. V was cut by 6 bases and J by 5 bases, with 16 bases left in between. CDR3 length: 14 amino acids. Germline CDR1 is MNHEY and CDR2 is SVGAGI. This clone was seen a handful of times. The TCR originated in a woman aged 40 to 55 in good health. Some clones in this sample may be carry-over from other donors' samples. The chain carries TRBV6-5 and TRBJ2-5; weak D call: TRBD2 (6 bases). Material: PBMCs. The chain's CDR3 is CASRSGGRPETQYF. The CDR3 DNA follows: TGTGCCAGCAGAAGCGGAGGGAGGCCTGAGACCCAGTACTTC.